The next 25 T cell receptor beta chains were all read from a single sample in a study of siplizumab effects on memory and regulatory T cells. The method was immunoSEQ multiplex PCR; TCRdb's version includes in-frame clones alone and lacks a portion of them. The table records some 99,000 clones, approximately 90% of them present only once. The specimen sequenced was Tregs sorted from blood. The receptors shown here come from a human donor in good health.

The V gene is TRBV7-2, the J gene TRBJ2-5; 9 bases are a match to TRBD2. After removal of 1 base from V and 4 bases from J, the junction contained 7 bases not matched to a gene. The germline CDR1 and CDR2 sequences are SGHTA and FQGNSA. The CDR3 runs 16 residues. The CDR3 sequence is CASSLVASGVRETQYF. Written as DNA, the CDR3 is TGTGCCAGCAGCTTAGTCGCTAGCGGGGTTCGAGAGACCCAGTACTTC.

The V gene is TRBV12-5, the J gene TRBJ2-7; either TRBD1 or TRBD2 may supply D (5 bases each). V gave up 7 bases and J gave up 3 bases, with 13 bases separating them. The CDR3 length is 13 residues. CDR1 LGHNT and CDR2 FRNRAP come from the germline V gene. CDR3 residues: CASAGTAHYEQYF. CDR3 bases: TGTGCTAGTGCCGGGACGGCCCACTACGAGCAGTACTTC.

The chain links TRBV6-5 to TRBJ2-1; 7 nucleotides agree with TRBD1. CDR3 length: 15 amino acids. CDR1 and CDR2 (germline): MNHEY, SVGAGI. The trim removed 6 bases at V and 6 bases at J, leaving 11 bases unmatched. This CDR3 reads CASRRTGDSSNEQFF. The CDR3 DNA reads TGTGCCAGCAGGCGGACCGGGGACAGCTCCAATGAGCAGTTCTTC.

The rearrangement joins TRBV5-1 to TRBJ1-2; a possible D gene is TRBD1 (5 bases). Trimming took 0 bases from V and 4 from J, leaving 10 bases between them. The CDR3 has 14 residues. Germline values: CDR1 SGHRS, CDR2 YFSETQ. The CDR3 loop is CASSLEGLTYGYTF. In DNA, the CDR3 is TGCGCCAGCAGCTTGGAGGGACTGACCTATGGCTACACCTTC.

The chain carries TRBV6-5 and TRBJ1-3, with D uncertain. Germline lookup yields CDR1 MNHEY and CDR2 SVGAGI. CDR3 size: 14 residues. V was pared by 2 bases and J by 4 bases, with 9 bases between. The CDR3 coding sequence is TGTGCCAGCAGTTACGGTCACATCGGAAACACCATATATTTT. This sequence encodes CASSYGHIGNTIYF.

The chain employs TRBV27 and TRBJ1-2, with 11 bases matching TRBD1. The length of the CDR3 is 17 residues. From germline, CDR1 is MNHEY and CDR2 SMNVEV (reference sequence). The V gene end was trimmed by 2 bases and the J gene end by 0 bases; junction bases not matched to a gene: 5. CDR3 in amino acids: CASSLDWDRGTNYGYTF. The CDR3 bases are TGTGCCAGCAGTTTAGACTGGGACAGGGGGACTAACTATGGCTACACCTTC.

The V and J genes are TRBV27 and TRBJ2-7; possible D gene TRBD2, 7 bases. Deletions cut 2 bases from V and 2 bases from J, with 10 bases between. Germline CDR1 is MNHEY and CDR2 is SMNVEV (reference sequence). The CDR3 extends over 14 amino acids. CDR3 sequence: CASSLQGTTYEQYF. DNA for the CDR3: TGTGCCAGCAGTTTACAGGGGACTACCTACGAGCAGTACTTC.

V usage is TRBV10-3 and J usage is TRBJ1-2; D not resolved. Germline V gene lookup returns CDR1 ENHRY and CDR2 SYGVKD. The V end lost 6 bases, the J end lost 3 bases, and 5 bases lay between the germline ends. The CDR3 is 11 amino acids. The CDR3 region is CAISRDYGYTF. Here the CDR3 DNA reads TGTGCCATCAGCAGAGACTATGGCTACACCTTC.

The chain carries TRBV18 and TRBJ2-5; 10 bases map to TRBD1. The DNA end favors TRBJ2-7, so the J call may be wrong. This CDR3 is built from 17 residues. The germline gives CDR1 KGHSH, CDR2 LQKENI. The CDR3 sequence: CASSVKGSTGGPYEQYF. DNA of the CDR3: TGTGCCAGCTCCGTAAAAGGGTCGACAGGGGGCCCCTACGAGCAGTACTTC.

The rearrangement links TRBV7-9 to TRBJ1-1; weak D call: TRBD1 (6 bases). CDR1 SEHNR and CDR2 FQNEAQ come from the germline V gene (reference sequence). With 2 bases removed from V and 1 base from J, the gap between germline ends came to 14 bases. The CDR3 consists of 16 residues. For the CDR3, the DNA is TGTGCCAGCAGCTTAAAAACAGGGAAGGAGAACACTGAAGCTTTCTTT. Translating it yields CASSLKTGKENTEAFF. The full variable domain, rest sourced from reference TRBV7-9 and TRBJ1-1, is DTGVSQNPRHKITKRGQNVTFRCDPISEHNRLYWYRQTLGQGPEFLTYFQNEAQLEKSRLLSDRFSAERPKGSFSTLEIQRTEQGDSAMYLCASSLKTGKENTEAFFGQGTRLTVV.

The chain links TRBV28 to TRBJ1-4; weak D call: TRBD1 (5 bases). This CDR3 spans 14 amino acids. Trimming took 5 bases from V and 5 from J, leaving 12 bases between them. CDR1 is MDHEN, CDR2 SYDVKM, per germline. CDR3 sequence reads: CASSHQGPNEKLFF. The CDR3 DNA is TGTGCCAGCAGTCACCAGGGACCGAATGAAAAACTGTTTTTT.

This chain links TRBV5-8 with TRBJ1-2; 7 nucleotides match TRBD1. The germline V gene encodes CDR1 SGHTS and CDR2 YDEGEE. With 3 bases clipped from V and 7 bases from J, the junction kept 6 bases outside the gene matches. The CDR3 totals 13 residues. The CDR3 here is CASSSDRAGGYTF. CDR3 bases: TGTGCCAGCAGCTCCGACAGGGCAGGTGGCTACACCTTC.

The chain couples TRBV7-9 to TRBJ2-3; D unclear. CDR3 length equals 15 residues. CDR1 is SEHNR and CDR2 is FQNEAQ in the germline V gene (reference sequence). Between the trimmed V and J ends, which lost 5 bases and 3 bases, there was a span of 15 bases. CDR3 sequence reads: CASSQGRSLTDTQYF. CDR3 nucleotide sequence: TGTGCCAGCAGCCAAGGCAGGAGTCTAACAGATACGCAGTATTTT. The full variable domain, its missing parts supplied by reference TRBV7-9 and TRBJ2-3, is DTGVSQNPRHKITKRGQNVTFRCDPISEHNRLYWYRQTLGQGPEFLTYFQNEAQLEKSRLLSDRFSAERPKGSFSTLEIQRTEQGDSAMYLCASSQGRSLTDTQYFGPGTRLTVL.

This clone was found once. J is TRBJ1-2 and V is TRBV9; 8 bases align to TRBD1. CDR1 and CDR2 (germline): SGDLS, YYNGEE. Trimming removed 2 bases from V and 3 bases from J; junction bases left unmatched: 12. This CDR3 comprises 17 residues. In DNA form, the CDR3 reads TGTGCCAGCAGCGTGGGTCAGGGGGCTTCTGAAGACTATGGCTACACCTTC. It yields the protein CASSVGQGASEDYGYTF.

On this clone itself: This same CDR3 is encoded by further DNA sequences in the sample. The chain links TRBV5-1 to TRBJ1-1, with D tentatively TRBD1 (5 bases). V was cut by 4 bases and J by 2 bases, with 15 bases left in between. The CDR3 runs to 15 residues. CDR1 is SGHRS, CDR2 YFSETQ, per germline. The CDR3 sequence is CASSRGGTSNTEAFF. The CDR3 DNA reads as TGCGCCAGCAGCCGGGGGGGGACGTCCAACACTGAAGCTTTCTTT.

This clone has more than one count but fewer than ten. The gene calls are TRBV2 and TRBJ1-4, with TRBD1 identical over 7 bases. V was clipped by 4 bases and J by 7 bases; unmatched bases: 6. CDR3 length: 14 residues. Germline values: CDR1 SNHLY, CDR2 FYNNEI. The CDR3 here is CASSGSGTAEKLFF. The CDR3 nucleotides read TGTGCCAGCAGTGGGTCCGGGACAGCTGAAAAACTGTTTTTT.

This clone was detected only once. This chain joins TRBV5-1 and TRBJ2-3, with 11 nucleotides matching TRBD2. This CDR3 is built from 15 residues. Trimming took 3 bases from V and 4 from J; bases not matched to a gene: 4. CDR1 and CDR2 from the germline V gene are SGHRS and YFSETQ. As DNA, the CDR3 is TGCGCCAGCAGCTGGGGGGGACTAGCGGCAGATACGCAGTATTTT. Translation gives CASSWGGLAADTQYF.

The rearrangement uses TRBV5-6 and TRBJ2-7; perhaps TRBD1 as D (5 bases). Per germline, CDR1 SGHDT and CDR2 YYEEEE. Trimming cost V 0 bases and J 4 bases, with 11 bases left between them. This CDR3 has 14 amino acids. CDR3 nucleotides: TGTGCCAGCAGCTTGGTGGTGGGGCGTTACGAGCAGTACTTC. This encodes CASSLVVGRYEQYF.

The chain couples TRBV5-4 to TRBJ1-6, with 7 bases aligning to TRBD1. The length of the CDR3 is 14 residues. Trimming at V came to 4 bases and at J to 11 bases, leaving 9 bases not matched to a gene. CDR1 SGHNT and CDR2 YYREEE come from the germline V gene (reference sequence). This CDR3 reads CASSPRQGETPLHF. The CDR3 bases are TGTGCCAGCAGCCCTCGACAGGGAGAGACACCCCTCCACTTT.

J is TRBJ2-7 and V is TRBV7-2; tentatively, D is TRBD2 (5 bases). Per the germline V gene, CDR1 is SGHTA and CDR2 is FQGNSA. V dropped 5 bases and J dropped 3 bases, with 17 bases sitting between them. This CDR3 has 15 amino acids. CDR3 region: CASSRRTRADYEQYF. CDR3 sequence (DNA): TGTGCCAGCAGCCGGCGGACCAGAGCGGACTACGAGCAGTACTTC.

The rearrangement joins TRBV7-9 to TRBJ1-2; TRBD1 is a possible D gene (5 bases). This CDR3 has 15 amino acids. Germline V gene data show CDR1 as SEHNR and CDR2 as FQNEAQ (reference sequence). The V and J ends lost 1 base and 3 bases respectively, with 12 bases between them. In DNA, the CDR3 is TGTGCCAGCAGCTTAGGTCGATGGGGCCACTATGGCTACACCTTC. Its translation is CASSLGRWGHYGYTF. The full variable domain, completed using reference TRBV7-9 and TRBJ1-2, is DTGVSQNPRHKITKRGQNVTFRCDPISEHNRLYWYRQTLGQGPEFLTYFQNEAQLEKSRLLSDRFSAERPKGSFSTLEIQRTEQGDSAMYLCASSLGRWGHYGYTFGSGTRLTVV.

The chain carries TRBV6-5 and TRBJ2-7, with a weak D call TRBD1 (6 bases). Germline V gives CDR1 MNHEY, CDR2 SVGAGI. The V gene lost 2 bases and the J gene lost 11 bases, with 10 bases spanning the gap. The CDR3 is 11 amino acids. CDR3 nucleotide sequence: TGTGCCAGCAGTTACGGACAGAAGGAGTACTTC. As protein: CASSYGQKEYF.

The chain recombines TRBV18 with TRBJ2-4, with D possibly matching TRBD2 (6 bases). This CDR3 has 17 residues. V gave up 1 base and J gave up 0 bases, with 13 bases separating them. The germline gives CDR1 KGHSH, CDR2 LQKENI. This CDR3 is CASSPRGSGVAKNIQYF. The CDR3 DNA is TGTGCCAGCTCACCACGGGGTAGCGGAGTAGCCAAAAACATTCAGTACTTC.

This rearrangement joins TRBV2 to TRBJ1-1; no clear D. V was clipped by 3 bases and J by 4 bases, with 6 bases between them. Per the germline V gene, CDR1 is SNHLY and CDR2 is FYNNEI. CDR3 size: 12 residues. In nucleotides, the CDR3 is TGTGCCAGCAGTGATAGTTTCACTGAAGCTTTCTTT. This encodes CASSDSFTEAFF. The complete variable domain, with remaining parts taken from reference TRBV2 and TRBJ1-1, reads EPEVTQTPSHQVTQMGQEVILRCVPISNHLYFYWYRQILGQKVEFLVSFYNNEISEKSEIFDDQFSVERPDGSNFTLKIRSTKLEDSAMYFCASSDSFTEAFFGQGTRLTVV.

This clone has a single count. The genes are TRBV5-1 and TRBJ1-1; D may be TRBD1 (6 bases). Germline-derived CDR1 and CDR2 are SGHRS and YFSETQ. V lost 3 bases, J lost 1 base, and 13 bases lay in between. This CDR3 is built from 15 residues. The CDR3, as DNA: TGCGCCAGCAGCTGGGGCGGGGGGCGGAACACTGAAGCTTTCTTT. The encoded protein is CASSWGGGRNTEAFF.